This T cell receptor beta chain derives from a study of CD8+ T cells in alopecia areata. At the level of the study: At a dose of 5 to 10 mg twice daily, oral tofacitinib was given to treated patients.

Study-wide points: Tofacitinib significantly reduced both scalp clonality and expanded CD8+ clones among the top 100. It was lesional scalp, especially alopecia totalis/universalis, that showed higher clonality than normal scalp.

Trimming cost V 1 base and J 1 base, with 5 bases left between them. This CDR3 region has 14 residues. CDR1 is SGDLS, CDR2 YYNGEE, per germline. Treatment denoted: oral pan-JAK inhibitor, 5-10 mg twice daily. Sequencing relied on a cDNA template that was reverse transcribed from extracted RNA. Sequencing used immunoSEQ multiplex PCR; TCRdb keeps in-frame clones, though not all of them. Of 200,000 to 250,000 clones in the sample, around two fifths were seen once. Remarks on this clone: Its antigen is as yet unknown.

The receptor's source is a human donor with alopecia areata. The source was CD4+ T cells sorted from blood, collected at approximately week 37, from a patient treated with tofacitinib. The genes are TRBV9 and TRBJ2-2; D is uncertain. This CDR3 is CASSVLGNTGELFF. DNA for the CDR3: TGTGCCAGCAGCGTACTAGGGAACACCGGGGAGCTGTTTTTT. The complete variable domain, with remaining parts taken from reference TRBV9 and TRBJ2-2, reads DSGVTQTPKHLITATGQRVTLRCSPRSGDLSVYWYQQSLDQGLQFLIQYYNGEERAKGNILERFSAQQFPDLHSELNLSSLELGDSALYFCASSVLGNTGELFFGEGSRLTVL.